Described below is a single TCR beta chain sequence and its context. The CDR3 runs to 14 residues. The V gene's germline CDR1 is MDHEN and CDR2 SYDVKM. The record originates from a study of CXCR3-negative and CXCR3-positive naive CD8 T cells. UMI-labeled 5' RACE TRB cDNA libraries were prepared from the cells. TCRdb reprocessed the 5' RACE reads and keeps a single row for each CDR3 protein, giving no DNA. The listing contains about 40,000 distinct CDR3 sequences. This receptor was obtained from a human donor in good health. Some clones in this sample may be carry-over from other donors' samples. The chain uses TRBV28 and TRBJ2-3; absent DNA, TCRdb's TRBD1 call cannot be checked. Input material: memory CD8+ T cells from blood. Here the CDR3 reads CASTPGASTDTQYF.